Listed below are T cell receptor beta chains from one sample, sequenced in a study of blood T cell repertoires in COVID-19. Repertoires were generated with immunoSEQ multiplex PCR, while TCRdb's copy carries only in-frame clones and drops some. The sample holds 120,000 or so clones, more than 60% seen once. The specimen was peripheral blood. The receptors originated from a woman aged 70-85 years with acute or convalescent COVID-19. Each CDR3 is given with its conserved first and last residue. The D gene is left open where the match is weak. The listing skips clone size in some rows; elsewhere it reads once, few, many or a size class.

D gene: NA
V gene: TRBV7-2
clone size: NA
J gene: TRBJ2-3
CDR3 protein: CASSSLSRGTQYF
CDR3 DNA: TGTGCCAGCAGCTCCCTTTCCAGAGGTACGCAGTATTTT

D gene: NA
V gene: TRBV11-2
clone size: NA
J gene: TRBJ1-1
CDR3 protein: CASSPAVGQGAFF
CDR3 DNA: TGTGCCAGCAGCCCCGCGGTAGGGCAGGGAGCTTTCTTT

D gene: NA
V gene: TRBV5-6
clone size: NA
J gene: TRBJ1-1
CDR3 protein: CASSLLDSRTEAFF
CDR3 DNA: TGTGCCAGCAGCTTATTGGACTCGAGGACTGAAGCTTTCTTT

D gene: TRBD1
V gene: TRBV7-2
clone size: NA
J gene: TRBJ2-7
CDR3 protein: CASSSPGTGNYEQYF
CDR3 DNA: TGTGCCAGCAGCTCCCCCGGGACAGGGAACTACGAGCAGTACTTC

D gene: TRBD1
V gene: TRBV6-6
clone size: NA
J gene: TRBJ1-2
CDR3 protein: CASSAATGETYGYTF
CDR3 DNA: TGTGCCAGCAGTGCAGCGACAGGGGAGACCTATGGCTACACCTTC

D gene: NA
V gene: TRBV7-9
clone size: NA
J gene: TRBJ1-4
CDR3 protein: CASSLGHPATNEKLFF
CDR3 DNA: TGTGCCAGCAGCTTAGGGCATCCAGCAACTAATGAAAAACTGTTTTTT

D gene: NA
V gene: TRBV11-2
clone size: NA
J gene: TRBJ2-3
CDR3 protein: CASSLDRGGTQYF
CDR3 DNA: TGTGCCAGCAGCTTAGATAGGGGAGGTACGCAGTATTTT

D gene: TRBD2
V gene: TRBV29-1
clone size: few
J gene: TRBJ2-1
CDR3 protein: CSVEDYRTSGNEQFF
CDR3 DNA: TGCAGCGTTGAAGATTACCGAACTAGCGGCAATGAGCAGTTCTTC

D gene: TRBD1
V gene: TRBV29-1
clone size: NA
J gene: TRBJ1-2
CDR3 protein: CSVTTDRGNNYGYTF
CDR3 DNA: TGCAGCGTTACGACTGACAGGGGGAATAACTATGGCTACACCTTC

D gene: NA
V gene: TRBV29-1
clone size: NA
J gene: TRBJ1-2
CDR3 protein: CSVSTGTHYGYTF
CDR3 DNA: TGCAGCGTAAGCACAGGGACACACTATGGCTACACCTTC

D gene: NA
V gene: TRBV5-1
clone size: few
J gene: TRBJ1-5
CDR3 protein: CASSLTSREYQPQHF
CDR3 DNA: TGCGCCAGCAGCTTGACCAGCAGGGAATATCAGCCCCAGCATTTT

D gene: NA
V gene: TRBV9
clone size: NA
J gene: TRBJ2-1
CDR3 protein: CASSVGDGAREQFF
CDR3 DNA: TGTGCCAGCAGCGTAGGGGATGGGGCAAGGGAGCAGTTCTTC

D gene: NA
V gene: TRBV7-9
clone size: once
J gene: TRBJ2-7
CDR3 protein: CASSLEAGDEQYF
CDR3 DNA: TGTGCCAGCAGCTTAGAGGCAGGGGACGAGCAGTACTTC

D gene: TRBD2
V gene: TRBV5-1
clone size: few
J gene: TRBJ2-5
CDR3 protein: CASSSSTSGGSETQYF
CDR3 DNA: TGCGCCAGCAGCTCTTCGACTAGCGGGGGGAGTGAGACCCAGTACTTC

D gene: NA
V gene: TRBV9
clone size: NA
J gene: TRBJ1-1
CDR3 protein: CASSVTVNTEAFF
CDR3 DNA: TGTGCCAGCAGCGTTACGGTGAACACTGAAGCTTTCTTT

D gene: TRBD1
V gene: TRBV5-6
clone size: NA
J gene: TRBJ2-7
CDR3 protein: CASSSTGVEEQYF
CDR3 DNA: TGTGCCAGCAGTTCGACAGGGGTCGAGGAGCAGTACTTC

D gene: NA
V gene: TRBV4-1
clone size: few
J gene: TRBJ1-5
CDR3 protein: CASSQVPGSNQPQHF
CDR3 DNA: TGCGCCAGCAGCCAAGTCCCCGGTAGCAATCAGCCCCAGCATTTT

D gene: TRBD1
V gene: TRBV5-1
clone size: NA
J gene: TRBJ2-2
CDR3 protein: CASSSIGTGGTGELFF
CDR3 DNA: TGCGCCAGCAGCTCCATTGGGACAGGGGGCACCGGGGAGCTGTTTTTT

D gene: NA
V gene: TRBV27
clone size: NA
J gene: TRBJ1-1
CDR3 protein: CASSPTRGENTEAFF
CDR3 DNA: TGTGCCAGCAGTCCAACCCGGGGGGAGAACACTGAAGCTTTCTTT

D gene: NA
V gene: TRBV27
clone size: NA
J gene: TRBJ2-6
CDR3 protein: CASSLVRAGANVLTF
CDR3 DNA: TGTGCCAGCAGTTTGGTCAGGGCTGGGGCCAACGTCCTGACTTTC

D gene: NA
V gene: TRBV19
clone size: NA
J gene: TRBJ1-4
CDR3 protein: CASRPGHSNEKLFF
CDR3 DNA: TGTGCCAGTAGACCGGGACATTCTAATGAAAAACTGTTTTTT

D gene: TRBD1
V gene: TRBV27
clone size: few
J gene: TRBJ1-6
CDR3 protein: CASSHRDRQYPLHF
CDR3 DNA: TGTGCCAGCAGTCACCGGGACAGGCAGTATCCCCTCCACTTT

D gene: TRBD2
V gene: TRBV2
clone size: NA
J gene: TRBJ2-1
CDR3 protein: CASSETGGYNEQFF
CDR3 DNA: TGTGCCAGCAGTGAAACGGGGGGCTACAATGAGCAGTTCTTC

D gene: NA
V gene: TRBV2
clone size: NA
J gene: TRBJ2-7
CDR3 protein: CASSAPTWSSYEQYF
CDR3 DNA: TGTGCCAGCAGCGCCCCCACATGGAGCTCCTACGAGCAGTACTTC

D gene: TRBD2
V gene: TRBV4-1
clone size: NA
J gene: TRBJ2-7
CDR3 protein: CASSQRGRTYEQYF
CDR3 DNA: TGCGCCAGCAGCCAGCGGGGGAGAACCTACGAGCAGTACTTC

D gene: NA
V gene: TRBV2
clone size: NA
J gene: TRBJ1-2
CDR3 protein: CATSLGIERYTF
CDR3 DNA: TGTGCTACGAGTCTAGGCATCGAGCGCTACACCTTC

D gene: NA
V gene: TRBV4-1
clone size: NA
J gene: TRBJ1-2
CDR3 protein: CASSQRGGNYGYTF
CDR3 DNA: TGCGCCAGCAGCCAAAGGGGAGGTAACTATGGCTACACCTTC

D gene: NA
V gene: TRBV12-3/TRBV12-4
clone size: many
J gene: TRBJ2-5
CDR3 protein: CASSPSIAETQYF
CDR3 DNA: TGTGCCAGCAGCCCTAGTATCGCGGAGACCCAGTACTTC

D gene: TRBD1
V gene: TRBV5-1
clone size: NA
J gene: TRBJ1-1
CDR3 protein: CASSLAQQGGTEAFF
CDR3 DNA: TGCGCCAGCAGCTTGGCCCAACAGGGGGGAACTGAAGCTTTCTTT

D gene: NA
V gene: TRBV29-1
clone size: NA
J gene: TRBJ2-7
CDR3 protein: CSAGGQPYEQYF
CDR3 DNA: TGCAGCGCCGGCGGACAGCCCTACGAGCAGTACTTC

D gene: TRBD2
V gene: TRBV5-6
clone size: NA
J gene: TRBJ2-7
CDR3 protein: CASSLGAGGETYEQYF
CDR3 DNA: TGTGCCAGCAGCCTCGGAGCGGGAGGGGAAACCTACGAGCAGTACTTC

D gene: TRBD1
V gene: TRBV10-3
clone size: NA
J gene: TRBJ2-7
CDR3 protein: CAISKSGTGDEQYF
CDR3 DNA: TGTGCCATCAGTAAGTCCGGGACAGGGGACGAGCAGTACTTC

D gene: NA
V gene: TRBV15
clone size: NA
J gene: TRBJ1-1
CDR3 protein: CATSRDRGTNTEAFF
CDR3 DNA: TGTGCCACCAGCAGAGATCGGGGGACGAACACTGAAGCTTTCTTT

D gene: NA
V gene: TRBV7-9
clone size: NA
J gene: TRBJ1-1
CDR3 protein: CASSPVVGRNTEAFF
CDR3 DNA: TGTGCCAGCAGCCCCGTAGTTGGGCGGAACACTGAAGCTTTCTTT

D gene: TRBD1
V gene: TRBV6-6
clone size: NA
J gene: TRBJ1-2
CDR3 protein: CASRGQGADGYTF
CDR3 DNA: TGTGCCAGCAGGGGACAGGGGGCGGATGGCTACACCTTC

D gene: NA
V gene: TRBV6-2/TRBV6-3
clone size: few
J gene: TRBJ2-7
CDR3 protein: CASSPPRQVYEQYF
CDR3 DNA: TGTGCCAGCAGCCCCCCGCGACAGGTTTACGAGCAGTACTTC

D gene: TRBD1
V gene: TRBV19
clone size: NA
J gene: TRBJ1-2
CDR3 protein: CASSIDSLNIGQGKDGYTF
CDR3 DNA: TGTGCCAGTAGTATAGATTCCCTGAATATCGGACAGGGAAAGGATGGCTACACCTTC